Listed below are T cell receptor beta chains from one sample, sequenced in a study of blood T cell repertoires in COVID-19. Profiled with immunoSEQ multiplex PCR; TCRdb holds only in-frame clones, not every one. The repertoire holds about 200,000 clones, with roughly four fifths as singletons. The sample taken for sequencing was peripheral blood. The receptors originated from a middle-aged woman with acute or convalescent COVID-19. The CDR3 runs from the conserved cysteine through the conserved F or W. The order of the fields is V gene, clone size, J gene, D gene, CDR3 length, CDR3 protein, CDR3 DNA. A D gene is named only where the DNA matches it firmly. A row's size may be missing; if present it is once, few, many or a size class.

>TRBV5-4|-|TRBJ2-1|TRBD1|15
CASSLSPTTGNEQFF
TGTGCCAGCAGCTTGAGTCCTACGACAGGGAATGAGCAGTTCTTC
>TRBV27|-|TRBJ2-1|-|11
CASPIRYEQFF
TGTGCCAGCCCCATTAGATATGAGCAGTTCTTC
>TRBV5-5|-|TRBJ1-1|-|14
CASSASYPRAEAFF
TGTGCCAGCAGCGCTTCCTACCCCCGGGCTGAAGCTTTCTTT
>TRBV29-1|-|TRBJ2-1|TRBD2|17
CSVSGTSGSSSYNEQFF
TGCAGCGTTTCCGGGACTAGCGGATCTAGCTCCTACAATGAGCAGTTCTTC
>TRBV7-8|-|TRBJ2-2|-|15
CASSLDGGYTGELFF
TGTGCCAGCAGCTTAGATGGCGGATACACCGGGGAGCTGTTTTTT
>TRBV10-3|-|TRBJ1-1|TRBD1|14
CAISDTGTGGSAFF
TGTGCCATCAGTGACACCGGGACAGGGGGTTCGGCTTTCTTT
>TRBV14|once|TRBJ2-3|-|16
CASSQDSGGITDTQYF
TGTGCCAGCAGCCAAGATAGCGGAGGAATCACAGATACGCAGTATTTT
>TRBV19|-|TRBJ1-1|TRBD1|15
CASRPRTGTNTEAFF
TGTGCCAGTAGACCGAGGACAGGAACGAACACTGAAGCTTTCTTT
>TRBV4-1|-|TRBJ2-1|-|17
CASSQDFAREAFNEQFF
TGCGCCAGCAGCCAAGATTTCGCCAGGGAGGCTTTCAATGAGCAGTTCTTC
>TRBV6-2/TRBV6-3|-|TRBJ1-2|-|15
CASSPFWGANYGYTF
TGTGCCAGCAGCCCCTTTTGGGGAGCTAACTATGGCTACACCTTC
>TRBV5-4|few|TRBJ2-5|TRBD2|15
CAIRRVAGGAETQYF
TGTGCCATCCGGAGGGTAGCGGGAGGGGCAGAGACCCAGTACTTC
>TRBV11-3|-|TRBJ2-2|-|15
CASSRTVANTGELFF
TGTGCCAGCAGCCGAACGGTCGCGAACACCGGGGAGCTGTTTTTT
>TRBV7-3|-|TRBJ2-2|-|15
CASTPPGVNTGELFF
TGTGCCAGCACCCCGCCGGGGGTGAACACCGGGGAGCTGTTTTTT
>TRBV10-2|-|TRBJ1-4|-|19
CASSGPGRSNYGTNEKLFF
TGCGCCAGCAGTGGACCCGGCAGGTCGAATTATGGGACTAATGAAAAACTGTTTTTT
>TRBV15|-|TRBJ1-4|-|15
CATSAYRTSNEKLFF
TGTGCCACCAGCGCCTACAGGACAAGTAATGAAAAACTGTTTTTT
>TRBV4-2|-|TRBJ1-2|-|13
CASSPIAGGGYTF
TGTGCCAGCAGCCCCATCGCCGGGGGAGGCTACACCTTC
>TRBV30|few|TRBJ1-1|-|15
CAWSAWGGLNTEAFF
TGTGCCTGGAGCGCCTGGGGGGGCCTGAACACTGAAGCTTTCTTT
>TRBV19|-|TRBJ1-2|-|13
CASSIYFNYGYTF
TGTGCCAGTAGTATCTATTTTAACTATGGCTACACCTTC
>TRBV19|-|TRBJ2-7|TRBD2|16
CASGTSGSRGVYEQYF
TGTGCCAGTGGGACTAGCGGGAGTAGAGGGGTCTACGAGCAGTACTTC
>TRBV19|few|TRBJ1-5|-|15
CASSTIADYNQPQHF
TGTGCCAGTAGCACCATAGCCGACTATAATCAGCCCCAGCATTTT
>TRBV7-2|-|TRBJ2-3|-|14
CASSSPGWPDTQYF
TGTGCCAGCAGCTCCCCTGGTTGGCCGGATACGCAGTATTTT
>TRBV7-9|-|TRBJ2-5|TRBD1|15
CASSSIQGGWETQYF
TGTGCCAGCAGCTCCATACAGGGGGGATGGGAGACCCAGTACTTC
>TRBV5-5|-|TRBJ2-5|TRBD1|15
CASSVTGGGSETQYF
TGTGCCAGCAGCGTGACAGGGGGCGGTTCGGAGACCCAGTACTTC
>TRBV27|-|TRBJ1-1|TRBD1|14
CASYEGAMGTEAFF
TGTGCCAGCTATGAGGGGGCGATGGGCACTGAAGCTTTCTTT
>TRBV5-1|-|TRBJ2-7|-|14
CASSLHGGPYEQYF
TGCGCCAGCAGCTTGCACGGAGGACCCTACGAGCAGTACTTC
>TRBV10-1|-|TRBJ2-3|TRBD1|14
CASSLGQSTDTQYF
TGCGCCAGCAGTTTGGGACAGAGCACAGATACGCAGTATTTT
>TRBV6-2/TRBV6-3|-|TRBJ2-1|-|15
CASSYSRLRLNEQFF
TGTGCCAGCAGTTACTCAAGGCTGCGACTCAATGAGCAGTTCTTC
>TRBV2|-|TRBJ1-5|-|13
CASSGGAPQPQHF
TGTGCCAGCAGTGGTGGGGCGCCTCAGCCCCAGCATTTT
>TRBV4-1|few|TRBJ1-5|-|14
CASSGQGFNQPQHF
TGCGCCAGCAGCGGGCAGGGATTCAATCAGCCCCAGCATTTT
>TRBV7-6|-|TRBJ2-3|TRBD2|21
CASSLDSPAFSAGGSTDTQYF
TGTGCCAGCAGCTTAGATTCCCCGGCGTTTTCCGCGGGGGGAAGCACAGATACGCAGTATTTT
>TRBV19|once|TRBJ1-1|-|14
CASSIPGGGTEAFF
TGTGCCAGTAGTATCCCCGGTGGGGGGACTGAAGCTTTCTTT
>TRBV5-5|-|TRBJ2-7|TRBD2|16
CASSLEAGGTSYEQYF
TGTGCCAGCAGCTTGGAAGCCGGGGGGACCTCCTACGAGCAGTACTTC
>TRBV7-9|-|TRBJ2-7|-|15
CASSLRGFGPYEQYF
TGTGCCAGCAGCTTACGGGGTTTCGGGCCCTACGAGCAGTACTTC
>TRBV27|-|TRBJ1-1|-|12
CASSGESTEAFF
TGTGCCAGCAGTGGGGAGAGCACTGAAGCTTTCTTT
>TRBV19|few|TRBJ2-1|TRBD2|15
CASIQPGLGAMQQFF
TGTGCCAGTATCCAACCGGGACTAGGGGCCATGCAGCAGTTCTTC
>TRBV5-1|-|TRBJ2-1|TRBD2|17
CASSPKVGSGGYNEQFF
TGCGCCAGCAGCCCGAAGGTGGGTAGCGGGGGATACAATGAGCAGTTCTTC
>TRBV10-3|-|TRBJ1-2|-|14
CAISEGQTFYGYTF
TGTGCCATCAGTGAGGGGCAGACATTCTATGGCTACACCTTC
>TRBV7-9|-|TRBJ2-7|TRBD2|15
CASSLARGTQYEQYF
TGTGCCAGCAGCTTAGCGCGGGGGACCCAGTACGAGCAGTACTTC
>TRBV19|-|TRBJ2-5|-|16
CASSIGFGGGEETQYF
TGTGCCAGTAGTATAGGATTCGGAGGGGGCGAAGAGACCCAGTACTTC
>TRBV7-6|-|TRBJ1-3|-|15
CASSSSTGSGNTIYF
TGTGCCAGCAGCTCCTCAACAGGGTCTGGAAACACCATATATTTT
>TRBV15|few|TRBJ2-7|TRBD2|17
CATSRARLGTSFDEQYF
TGTGCCACCAGCAGAGCTCGTCTCGGGACTAGCTTCGACGAGCAGTACTTC
>TRBV6-5|few|TRBJ2-1|TRBD1|15
CASSYGQGARNEQFF
TGTGCCAGCAGTTATGGACAGGGGGCTAGGAATGAGCAGTTCTTC
>TRBV24-1|-|TRBJ2-5|TRBD2|12
CATRGGGETQYF
TGTGCCACCCGCGGGGGAGGAGAGACCCAGTACTTC
>TRBV28|-|TRBJ2-3|-|16
CASSFSPSENTDTQYF
TGTGCCAGCAGTTTCTCTCCCAGCGAGAACACAGATACGCAGTATTTT
>TRBV19|-|TRBJ1-2|-|14
CASSISTGNYGYTF
TGTGCCAGTAGTATCTCGACAGGAAACTATGGCTACACCTTC
>TRBV19|-|TRBJ2-1|-|13
CASSLTPGNEQFF
TGTGCCAGTAGCCTAACCCCAGGTAATGAGCAGTTCTTC
>TRBV5-1|once|TRBJ2-7|TRBD1|15
CASSLPGDRAYEQYF
TGCGCCAGCAGCCTGCCTGGGGACAGGGCCTACGAGCAGTACTTC
>TRBV3-1/TRBV3-2|-|TRBJ2-2|TRBD2|16
CASSQGTSTNTGELFF
TGTGCCAGCAGCCAAGGGACTAGTACGAACACCGGGGAGCTGTTTTTT
>TRBV1|-|TRBJ1-2|-|15
CTSSQEDRAGYGYTF
TGCACCAGCAGCCAAGAGGACAGGGCAGGCTATGGCTACACCTTC
>TRBV6-1|once|TRBJ1-5|-|16
CASRETGADSNQPQHF
TGTGCCAGCAGGGAAACGGGAGCGGATAGCAATCAGCCCCAGCATTTT
>TRBV18|-|TRBJ1-3|TRBD1|18
CASSPREGQGWSGNTIYF
TGTGCCAGCTCACCCCGAGAAGGACAGGGCTGGTCTGGAAACACCATATATTTT